This is a list of T cell receptor beta chains from one sample in a study of T-cell memory formation after mild COVID-19. One entry per CDR3 protein results from TCRdb running MiXCR on the 5' RACE reads. The sample has hundreds of thousands of distinct CDR3 sequences, about 18% seen once. Sequenced input: PBMCs or a T cell subset sorted from them (not recorded which). The receptors originated from an adult woman who had mild COVID-19 (a few samples of this study predate the infection). Cell type and time point are not known. Each CDR3 is given with its conserved first and last residue. Each record gives: J gene, V gene, D gene, clone size, CDR3 protein, CDR3 DNA. A D gene is named only where the DNA matches it firmly. The size field is filled for only some rows; it gives once, few, many or a size class.

TRBJ1-1 | TRBV9 | NA | NA | CASSVGGLTTEAFF | TGTGCCAGCAGCGTAGGGGGATTGACCACTGAAGCTTTCTTT
TRBJ2-7 | TRBV25-1 | NA | NA | CASIADFSSYEQYF | TGTGCCAGCATTGCGGATTTCAGCTCCTACGAGCAGTACTTC
TRBJ1-5 | TRBV7-2 | NA | few | CASSWARDQPQHF | TGTGCCAGCAGCTGGGCAAGGGATCAGCCCCAGCATTTT
TRBJ1-4 | TRBV23-1 | NA | NA | CASSGGQRVHEKLFF | TGCGCCAGCAGCGGGGGCCAGAGGGTGCACGAAAAACTGTTTTTT
TRBJ2-7 | TRBV20-1 | TRBD2 | NA | CSARPSGIYEQYF | TGCAGTGCTAGACCAAGCGGGATCTACGAGCAGTACTTC
TRBJ1-6 | TRBV20-1 | NA | few | CSATPGGGESPLHF | TGCAGTGCTACCCCCGGGGGGGGGGAATCACCCCTCCACTTT
TRBJ2-5 | TRBV5-5 | TRBD2 | few | CASSRGTSGSVAQYF | TGTGCCAGCAGCCGGGGGACTAGCGGGAGTGTGGCCCAGTACTTC
TRBJ2-1 | TRBV5-5 | NA | many | CASSLLGSEQFF | TGTGCCAGCAGCTTGTTGGGGAGTGAGCAGTTCTTC
TRBJ2-1 | TRBV7-3 | TRBD2 | many | CASSPQRGGYNEQFF | TGTGCCAGCAGCCCCCAGCGGGGGGGCTACAATGAGCAGTTCTTC
TRBJ2-7 | TRBV6-5 | NA | NA | CASSYSFQGGYEQYF | TGTGCCAGCAGTTACTCTTTCCAGGGGGGGTACGAGCAGTACTTC
TRBJ2-3 | TRBV12-3/TRBV12-4 | TRBD2 | NA | CASHGGVSTDTQYF | TGTGCCAGCCACGGGGGGGTGAGCACAGATACGCAGTATTTT
TRBJ2-1 | TRBV23-1 | TRBD1 | few | CASSPRTGQFF | TGCGCCAGCAGTCCCCGGACAGGCCAATTCTTC
TRBJ1-4 | TRBV27 | NA | NA | CASSFKVGGKLFF | TGTGCCAGCAGTTTTAAAGTCGGGGGAAAACTGTTTTTT
TRBJ2-3 | TRBV5-1 | TRBD1 | many | CASSLAGGSTDTQYF | TGTGCCAGCAGCTTAGCAGGGGGTAGCACAGATACGCAGTATTTT
TRBJ2-5 | TRBV2 | NA | NA | CASTYGSFGEETQYF | TGTGCCAGCACCTACGGCAGCTTCGGGGAAGAGACCCAGTACTTC
TRBJ2-1 | TRBV5-1 | NA | many | CASSLPGNNEQFF | TGCGCCAGCAGCTTGCCGGGGAACAATGAGCAGTTCTTC
TRBJ2-3 | TRBV5-6 | TRBD1 | NA | CASSPAGTGTEIYTDTQYF | TGTGCCAGCAGCCCAGCCGGGACAGGGACCGAGATTTACACAGATACGCAGTATTTT
TRBJ1-2 | TRBV12-3/TRBV12-4 | NA | NA | CASSPSDSTAGYTF | TGTGCCAGCAGTCCCTCCGACAGCACGGCTGGCTACACCTTC
TRBJ1-2 | TRBV7-9 | TRBD1 | NA | CASSVRGRPYGYTF | TGTGCCAGCAGCGTCAGGGGGCGCCCCTATGGCTACACCTTC
TRBJ2-2 | TRBV20-1 | TRBD1 | NA | CSARRQGTATGELFF | TGCAGTGCTAGACGACAGGGGACGGCCACCGGGGAGCTGTTTTTT
TRBJ2-7 | TRBV6-5 | TRBD2 | few | CASTGRSSYEQYF | TGTGCCAGCACCGGGAGGTCCTCCTACGAGCAGTACTTC
TRBJ1-1 | TRBV3-1 | NA | few | CASSPRGSRVAEAFF | TGTGCCAGCAGCCCCCGTGGGAGTCGGGTAGCTGAAGCTTTCTTT
TRBJ2-1 | TRBV4-2 | TRBD2 | few | CASSQGWERGVSLFNEQFF | TGTGCCAGCAGCCAAGGGTGGGAGCGGGGGGTCTCGCTGTTCAATGAGCAGTTCTTC
TRBJ2-1 | TRBV5-1 | NA | NA | CASSLGPAHNEQFF | TGCGCCAGCAGCTTGGGCCCGGCCCACAATGAGCAGTTCTTC
TRBJ2-6 | TRBV6-2/TRBV6-3 | NA | NA | CASSYSIGVGANVLTF | TGTGCCAGCAGTTACTCGATAGGGGTCGGGGCCAACGTCCTGACTTTC
TRBJ1-1 | TRBV7-3 | NA | NA | CASSRRDGTEAFF | TGTGCCAGCAGCCGCCGCGATGGCACTGAAGCTTTCTTT
TRBJ1-1 | TRBV9 | NA | NA | CASSVVRNTEAFF | TGTGCCAGCAGCGTAGTTCGGAACACTGAAGCTTTCTTT